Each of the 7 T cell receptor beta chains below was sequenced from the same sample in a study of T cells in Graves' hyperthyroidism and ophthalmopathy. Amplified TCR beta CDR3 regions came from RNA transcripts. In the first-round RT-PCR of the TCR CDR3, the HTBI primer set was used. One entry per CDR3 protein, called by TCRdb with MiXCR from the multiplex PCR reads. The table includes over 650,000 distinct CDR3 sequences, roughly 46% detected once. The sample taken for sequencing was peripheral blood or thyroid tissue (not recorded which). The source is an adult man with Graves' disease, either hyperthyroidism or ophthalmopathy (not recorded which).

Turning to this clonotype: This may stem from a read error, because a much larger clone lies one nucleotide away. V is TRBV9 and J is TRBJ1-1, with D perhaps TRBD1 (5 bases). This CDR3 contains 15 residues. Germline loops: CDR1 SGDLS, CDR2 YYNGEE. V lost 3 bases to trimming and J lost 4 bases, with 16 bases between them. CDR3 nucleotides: TGTGCCAGCAGCGGACCAGACGGGGCTATCACTGAAGCTTTCTTT. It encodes CASSGPDGAITEAFF.

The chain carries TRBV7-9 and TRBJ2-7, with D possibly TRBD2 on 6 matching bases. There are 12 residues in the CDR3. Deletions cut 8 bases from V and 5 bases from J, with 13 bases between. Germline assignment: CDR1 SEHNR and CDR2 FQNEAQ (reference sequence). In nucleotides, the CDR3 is TGTGCCAGCTCCCGGGGGTTCGACGAGCAGTACTTC. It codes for CASSRGFDEQYF.

CDR3 sequence: CAISELGLQETQYF. The CDR3 DNA reads as TGTGCCATCAGTGAGTTGGGCCTCCAAGAGACCCAGTACTTC. The rearrangement joins TRBV10-3 to TRBJ2-5; D is uncertain. This CDR3 comprises 14 residues. V shed 1 base and J shed 1 base, with 7 bases lying between them. Germline V gives CDR1 ENHRY, CDR2 SYGVKD.

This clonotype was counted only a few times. The CDR3 here is CASRTELGRELFF. The CDR3 bases are TGTGCCAGCAGGACTGAACTGGGCCGGGAGCTGTTTTTT. This chain uses TRBV2 with TRBJ2-2, with no clear D. V shed 6 bases and J shed 9 bases, with 14 bases lying between them. The germline V gene has CDR1 SNHLY and CDR2 FYNNEI. The CDR3 is made up of 13 amino acids.

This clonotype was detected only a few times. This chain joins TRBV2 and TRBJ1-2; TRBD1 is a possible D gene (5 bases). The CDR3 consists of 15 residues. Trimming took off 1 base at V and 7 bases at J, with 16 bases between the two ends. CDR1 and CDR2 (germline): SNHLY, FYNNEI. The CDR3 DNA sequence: TGTGCCAGCAGTGAAGACGTGATTGAGGGGTCTGGCTACACCTTC. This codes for CASSEDVIEGSGYTF.

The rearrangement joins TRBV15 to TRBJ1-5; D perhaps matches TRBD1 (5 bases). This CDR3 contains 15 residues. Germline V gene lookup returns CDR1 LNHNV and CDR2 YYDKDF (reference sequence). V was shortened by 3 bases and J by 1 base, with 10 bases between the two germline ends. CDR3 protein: CATSSDSGSNQPQHF. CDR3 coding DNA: TGTGCCACCAGCAGCGACAGTGGCAGCAATCAGCCCCAGCATTTT.

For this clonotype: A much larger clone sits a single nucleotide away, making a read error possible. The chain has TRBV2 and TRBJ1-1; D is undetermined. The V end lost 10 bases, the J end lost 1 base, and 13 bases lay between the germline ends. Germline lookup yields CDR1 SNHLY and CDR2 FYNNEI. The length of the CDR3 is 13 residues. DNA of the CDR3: TGTGCCATAGATAGCAGGAGGAACACTGAAGCTTTCTTT. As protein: CAIDSRRNTEAFF.